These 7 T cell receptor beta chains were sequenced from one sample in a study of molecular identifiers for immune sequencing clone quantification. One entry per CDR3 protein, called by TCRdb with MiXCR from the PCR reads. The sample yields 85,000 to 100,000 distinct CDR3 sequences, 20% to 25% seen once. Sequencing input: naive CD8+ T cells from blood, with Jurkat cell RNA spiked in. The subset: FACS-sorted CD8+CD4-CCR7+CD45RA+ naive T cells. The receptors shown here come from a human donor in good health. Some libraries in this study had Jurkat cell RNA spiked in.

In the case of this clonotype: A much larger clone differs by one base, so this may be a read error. CDR3 sequence reads: CSVEDGVDGEAFF. The CDR3 coding sequence is TGCAGCGTTGAAGATGGCGTTGATGGGGAAGCTTTCTTT. The rearrangement links TRBV29-1 to TRBJ1-1; D uncertain. This CDR3 contains 13 residues. Trimming took off 0 bases at V and 8 bases at J, with 13 bases between the two ends. Per germline, CDR1 SQVTM and CDR2 ANQGSEA.

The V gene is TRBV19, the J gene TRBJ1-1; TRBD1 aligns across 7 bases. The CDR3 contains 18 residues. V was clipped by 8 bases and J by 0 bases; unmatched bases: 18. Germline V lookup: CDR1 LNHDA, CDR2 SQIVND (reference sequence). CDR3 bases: TGTGCCAGTCCTCGACCCGGGGGGACAGAGGAATTGAACACTGAAGCTTTCTTT. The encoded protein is CASPRPGGTEELNTEAFF.

As DNA, the CDR3 is TGTGCCACCACCCCTTGGGGGGGGAGCTACGAGCAGTACTTC. Translating it yields CATTPWGGSYEQYF. The genes are TRBV28 and TRBJ2-7, with 7 bases identical to TRBD2. Per germline, CDR1 MDHEN and CDR2 SYDVKM. CDR3 length equals 14 residues. Germline trimming cut 10 bases from V and 3 bases from J; bases unmatched to any gene: 12.

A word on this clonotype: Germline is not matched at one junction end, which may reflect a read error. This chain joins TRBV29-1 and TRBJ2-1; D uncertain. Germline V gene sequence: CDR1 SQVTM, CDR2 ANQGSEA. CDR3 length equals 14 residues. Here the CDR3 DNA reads TGCGGCGTTGAAGGGAAGGGTTCTGAAAATGAGCAGTTCTTC. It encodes CGVEGKGSENEQFF.

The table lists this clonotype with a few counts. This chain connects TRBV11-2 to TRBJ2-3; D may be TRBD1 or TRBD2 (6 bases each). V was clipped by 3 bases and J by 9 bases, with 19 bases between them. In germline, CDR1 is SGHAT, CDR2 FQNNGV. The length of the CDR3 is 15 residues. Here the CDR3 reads CASSFGRGWRDTQYF. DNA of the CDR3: TGTGCCAGCAGCTTTGGCAGGGGTTGGAGGGACACGCAGTATTTT.

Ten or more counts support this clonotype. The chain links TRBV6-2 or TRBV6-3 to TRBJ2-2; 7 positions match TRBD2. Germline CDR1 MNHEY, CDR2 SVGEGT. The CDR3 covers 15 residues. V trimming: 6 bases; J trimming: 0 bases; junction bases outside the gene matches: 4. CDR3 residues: CASRSGASNTGELFF. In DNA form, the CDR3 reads TGTGCCAGCAGAAGCGGGGCTTCGAACACCGGGGAGCTGTTTTTT.

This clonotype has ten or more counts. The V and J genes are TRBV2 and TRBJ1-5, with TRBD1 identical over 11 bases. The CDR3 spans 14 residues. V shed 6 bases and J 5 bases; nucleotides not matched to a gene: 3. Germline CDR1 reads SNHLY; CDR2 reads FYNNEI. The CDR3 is CASRGTGGYQPQHF. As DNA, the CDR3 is TGTGCCAGCAGGGGGACAGGGGGGTATCAGCCCCAGCATTTT.